This TCR beta chain was documented in a study of T cell responses to AZD1222 COVID-19 vaccine. As concerns this clone: Its antigen is as yet unknown.

V was pared by 6 bases and J by 4 bases, with 19 bases between. Germline loops: CDR1 SGDLS, CDR2 YYNGEE. The CDR3 consists of 15 residues. The table came from immunoSEQ multiplex PCR; TCRdb's copy has only in-frame clones and leaves some out. Here the sample spans 150,000 or so clones, approximately 94% being singletons. Study-wide results and limits: Elevations in Spike-specific TCR breadth and depth followed administration of two AZD1222 doses.

The sequence came from an adult in good health. The V and J genes are TRBV9 and TRBJ1-2, with a weak D call TRBD1 (5 bases). Sequences were derived from peripheral blood, sampled on day 0 of AZD1222 vaccination. The CDR3 reads CASTAEEGRSYGYTF. In DNA, the CDR3 is TGTGCCAGCACTGCGGAGGAGGGACGAAGCTATGGCTACACCTTC.